This T cell receptor (beta chain) came from a study of graft-versus-host responses after intestinal transplantation. Some clones are missing from TCRdb's copy, which holds only in-frame ones; the method was immunoSEQ multiplex PCR. The sample lists about 15,000 clones, 25% to 40% occurring once. Germline lookup yields CDR1 SGHRS and CDR2 YFSETQ. The CDR3 has 15 residues. V lost 1 base and J lost 0, with 10 bases in between. This chain links TRBV5-1 with TRBJ1-2; a weak D match, TRBD1 (6 bases). The origin of this receptor is a human patient who received an intestinal transplant. Sequencing was performed on alloreactive CD4+ T cells from a mixed lymphocyte reaction culture, taken before intestinal transplant. Subset indicated: CFSE-low proliferating T cells sorted from approximately 6-day pre-transplant mixed lymphocyte reaction (GvH or HvG direction). CDR3 protein: CASSLTGTANYGYTF. The CDR3 nucleotides are TGCGCCAGCAGCTTGACAGGGACGGCTAACTATGGCTACACCTTC. Using reference TRBV5-1 and TRBJ1-2 for the parts outside the CDR3, the full variable domain is KAGVTQTPRYLIKTRGQQVTLSCSPISGHRSVSWYQQTPGQGLQFLFEYFSETQRNKGNFPGRFSGRQFSNSRSEMNVSTLELGDSALYLCASSLTGTANYGYTFGSGTRLTVV.